This TCR beta chain was found in a study of T cells in narcolepsy. Study-wide points: Autoreactive HCRT-specific and TRIB2-specific clonotypes were marked in same-patient CSF-versus-blood CD4+ comparisons. Blood of same and different patients, but not healthy controls, reportedly held recurring autoreactive clonotypes.

The data were produced by immunoSEQ multiplex PCR, yet TCRdb's version contains in-frame clones alone and is incomplete. The data hold over 10,000 clones, with 85% to 90% observed a single time. Comment on this clone: What it recognizes is unknown.

The CDR3 length is 15 residues. From germline, CDR1 is SGHDT and CDR2 YYEEEE. With V trimmed by 4 bases and J by 10 bases, 14 bases remained unmatched. The chain is built from TRBV5-6 and TRBJ2-1; 7 positions agree with TRBD2. The clonotype originates from a human donor with narcolepsy. Sequencing input: CD45RA- memory CD4+ T cells from PBMCs. For the CDR3, the DNA is TGTGCCAGCAGCGGAGATATGGGCGGGAGTGAGGAGCAGTTCTTC. Its protein is CASSGDMGGSEEQFF.